This TCR beta chain was profiled in a study of PD-1 blockade in classical Hodgkin lymphoma. Overall study results and limits: Reported baseline diversity: healthy donors highest, relapsed/refractory patients lowest. Repertoires differed for reasons still undefined, possibly disease activity or prior therapy.

The protocol was immunoSEQ multiplex PCR, while the TCRdb copy is restricted to in-frame clones and leaves out a portion. This sample carries around 30,000 clones, approximately 90% of them seen once, and the ten largest clones take under 4%. Time point given: newly diagnosed, previously untreated cHL patient sample. For this clone: Its antigen is undetermined.

Germline V gives CDR1 SGHRS, CDR2 YFSETQ. V lost 4 bases, J lost 7 bases, and 3 bases stayed unmatched. This CDR3 is 14 amino acids long. The chain has TRBV5-1 and TRBJ2-2; 11 bases fit TRBD1. The material sequenced was peripheral blood mononuclear cells (PBMCs). The sequence came from a human donor with classical Hodgkin lymphoma. CDR3 loop: CASSGQGASGELFF. The CDR3 DNA sequence: TGCGCCAGCAGCGGACAGGGGGCGAGCGGGGAGCTGTTTTTT.